This paragraph reports one TCR beta chain. The antigen is unknown. Between the trimmed V and J ends, which lost 4 bases and 7 bases, there was a span of 11 bases. CDR1 is SGDLS, CDR2 YYNGEE, per germline. This CDR3 contains 12 residues. Time point specified: week 35, safety follow-up. The vaccine gave 300 ug of a 20-mer mutant IDH1 peptide subcutaneously per dose. Scheduled for weeks 1, 3, 5, 7, 11, 15, 19 and 23, eight vaccinations were given to patients. This sample stems from a study of a mutant IDH1 vaccine in newly diagnosed glioma. Using immunoSEQ multiplex PCR, the repertoire was profiled, and TCRdb retains in-frame clones only, with some absent. Of about 68,000 clones listed, almost 85% are singletons.

The sequenced sample was PBMCs, obtained from a glioma patient whose treatment included an IDH1 peptide vaccine. The receptor was derived from a man younger than 35 with glioma. The rearrangement links TRBV9 to TRBJ2-5, with D hard to call. The CDR3 reads CASSPLLGTQYF. CDR3 DNA: TGTGCCAGCAGCCCCCTACTGGGGACCCAGTACTTC.